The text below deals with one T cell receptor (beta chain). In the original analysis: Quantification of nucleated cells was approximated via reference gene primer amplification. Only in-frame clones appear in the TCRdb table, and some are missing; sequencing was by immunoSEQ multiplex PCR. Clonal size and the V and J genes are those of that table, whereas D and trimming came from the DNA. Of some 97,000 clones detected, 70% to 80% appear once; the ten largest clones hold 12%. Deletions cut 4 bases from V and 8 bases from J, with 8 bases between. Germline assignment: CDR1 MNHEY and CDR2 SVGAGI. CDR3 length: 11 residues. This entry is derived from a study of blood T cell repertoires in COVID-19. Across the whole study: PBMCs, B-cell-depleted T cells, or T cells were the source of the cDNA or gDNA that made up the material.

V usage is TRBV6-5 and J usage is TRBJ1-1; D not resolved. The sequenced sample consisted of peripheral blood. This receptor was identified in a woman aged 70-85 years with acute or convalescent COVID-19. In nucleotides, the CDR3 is TGTGCCAGCAGTTCCCCAGGAGAAGCTTTCTTT. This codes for CASSSPGEAFF.